This T cell receptor (beta chain) derives from a study of cytomegalovirus exposure and HLA in healthy donors. Whole-study context: The roughly 110 validation repertoires used the same platform as the 666 first-cohort repertoires, a later analysis reported. Findings of the study overall: One later analysis, an examination of the 120 or so validation repertoires, found that first-cohort TCR clusters tended to co-occur in them. Most TCR sequences proved rare, with some public TCRs found in many donors.

In germline, CDR1 is GTSNPN, CDR2 SVGIG (reference sequence). The ends were cut back, 2 bases at V and 4 bases at J, with 11 bases in the middle. The CDR3 length is 13 residues. About this clone itself: Antigen: not known.

TCRdb's table, derived via immunoSEQ multiplex PCR, lists solely in-frame clones and lacks some. The sample carries more than 95,000 clones, about 93% recorded once. This receptor was obtained from a woman in her late teens or twenties in good health and CMV-seronegative. Sequencing input: PBMCs. This rearrangement joins TRBV30 to TRBJ1-2; D ambiguous. The CDR3 sequence is CAWSQNHRYGYTF. In nucleotides, the CDR3 is TGTGCCTGGAGTCAGAACCACCGCTATGGCTACACCTTC.